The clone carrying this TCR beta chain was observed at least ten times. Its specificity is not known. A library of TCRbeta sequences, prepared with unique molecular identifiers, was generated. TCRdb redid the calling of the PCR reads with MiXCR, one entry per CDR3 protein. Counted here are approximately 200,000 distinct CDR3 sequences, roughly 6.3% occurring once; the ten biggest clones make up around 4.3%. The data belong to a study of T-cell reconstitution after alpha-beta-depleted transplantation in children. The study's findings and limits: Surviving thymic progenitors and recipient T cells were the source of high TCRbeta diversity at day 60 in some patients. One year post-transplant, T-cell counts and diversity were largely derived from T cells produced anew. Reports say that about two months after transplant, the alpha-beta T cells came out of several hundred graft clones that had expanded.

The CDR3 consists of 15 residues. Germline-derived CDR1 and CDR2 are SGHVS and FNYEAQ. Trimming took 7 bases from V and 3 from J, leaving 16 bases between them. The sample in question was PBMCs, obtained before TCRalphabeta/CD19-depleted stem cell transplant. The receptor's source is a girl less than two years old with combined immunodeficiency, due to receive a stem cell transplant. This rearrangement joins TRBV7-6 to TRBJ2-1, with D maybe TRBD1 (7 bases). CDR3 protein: CASTSQGGDYNEQFF. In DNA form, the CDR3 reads TGTGCCAGCACATCCCAGGGGGGAGACTACAATGAGCAGTTCTTC.